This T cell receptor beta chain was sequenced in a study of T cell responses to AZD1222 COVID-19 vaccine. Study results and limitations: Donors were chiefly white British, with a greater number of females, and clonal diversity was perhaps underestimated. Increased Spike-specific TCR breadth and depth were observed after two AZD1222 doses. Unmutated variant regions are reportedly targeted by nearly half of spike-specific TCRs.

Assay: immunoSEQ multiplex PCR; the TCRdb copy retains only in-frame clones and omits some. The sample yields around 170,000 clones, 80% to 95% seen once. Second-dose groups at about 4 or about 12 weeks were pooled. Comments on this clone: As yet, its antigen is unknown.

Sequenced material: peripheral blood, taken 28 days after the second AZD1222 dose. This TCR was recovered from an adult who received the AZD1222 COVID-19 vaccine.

The CDR3 spells CASSLAGRALGETQYF. In DNA, the CDR3 is TGTGCCAGCAGCTTAGCAGGCAGGGCCTTAGGGGAGACCCAGTACTTC. The rearrangement links TRBV7-2 to TRBJ2-5, with a weak D call TRBD1 (5 bases). In germline, CDR1 is SGHTA, CDR2 FQGNSA. The CDR3 totals 16 residues. Trimming cost V 0 bases and J 5 bases, with 16 bases left between them.